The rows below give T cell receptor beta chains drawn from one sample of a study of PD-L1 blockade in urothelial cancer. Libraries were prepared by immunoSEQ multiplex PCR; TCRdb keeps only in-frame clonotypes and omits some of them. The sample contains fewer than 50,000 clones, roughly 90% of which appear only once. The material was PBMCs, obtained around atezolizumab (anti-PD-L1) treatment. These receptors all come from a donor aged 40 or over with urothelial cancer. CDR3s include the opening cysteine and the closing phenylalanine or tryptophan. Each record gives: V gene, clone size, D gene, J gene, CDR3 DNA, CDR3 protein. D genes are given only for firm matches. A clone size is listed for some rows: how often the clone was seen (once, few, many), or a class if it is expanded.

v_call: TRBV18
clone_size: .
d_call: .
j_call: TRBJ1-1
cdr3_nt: TGTGCCAGCTCCCCCTCGGTGGGGGGGGCTGAAGCTTTCTTT
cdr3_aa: CASSPSVGGAEAFF

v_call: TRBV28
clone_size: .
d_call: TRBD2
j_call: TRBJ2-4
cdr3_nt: TGTGCCAGCAGTTTGACTAGCGGGAGCCCTTGGGCCAAAAACATTCAGTACTTC
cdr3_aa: CASSLTSGSPWAKNIQYF

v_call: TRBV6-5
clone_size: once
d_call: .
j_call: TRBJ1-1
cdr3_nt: TGTGCCAGCAGTTACTTGAGGGGGGGTAGCACTGAAGCTTTCTTT
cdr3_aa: CASSYLRGGSTEAFF

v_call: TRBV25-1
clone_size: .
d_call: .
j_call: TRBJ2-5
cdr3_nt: TGTGCCAGCAGTGATGGAGGGAGCGGGGAGACCCAGTACTTC
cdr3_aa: CASSDGGSGETQYF

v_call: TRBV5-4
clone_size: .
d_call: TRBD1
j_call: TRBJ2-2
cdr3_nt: TGTGCCAGCAGCGGGCCGGGACAGAAGGCCGGGGAGCTGTTTTTT
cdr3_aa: CASSGPGQKAGELFF

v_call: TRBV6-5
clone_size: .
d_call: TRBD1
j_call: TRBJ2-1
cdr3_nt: TGTGCCAGCAGTTACGACAGGGGGCTGACCAATGAGCAGTTCTTC
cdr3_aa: CASSYDRGLTNEQFF

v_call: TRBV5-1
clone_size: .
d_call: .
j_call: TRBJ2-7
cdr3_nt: TGCGCCAGCAGCTTGGCGGCGGGTCCGGCCTACGAGCAGTACTTC
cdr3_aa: CASSLAAGPAYEQYF

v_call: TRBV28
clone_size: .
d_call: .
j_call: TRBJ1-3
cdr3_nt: TGTGCCAGCAGGAGCTCTGGAAACACCATATATTTT
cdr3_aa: CASRSSGNTIYF

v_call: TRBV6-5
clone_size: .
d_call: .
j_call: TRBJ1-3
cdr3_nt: TGTGCCAGCAGGACCCAAGCGACGGGAAACACCATATATTTT
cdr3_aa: CASRTQATGNTIYF

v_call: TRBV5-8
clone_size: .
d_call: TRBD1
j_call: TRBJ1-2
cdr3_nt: TGTGCCAGCAGACACAGGGGTTCGAGCTATGGCTACACCTTC
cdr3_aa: CASRHRGSSYGYTF

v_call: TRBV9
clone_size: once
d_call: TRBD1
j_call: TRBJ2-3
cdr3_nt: TGTGCCAGCAGCGCGGGACAGGGGATAGATACGCAGTATTTT
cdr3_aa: CASSAGQGIDTQYF

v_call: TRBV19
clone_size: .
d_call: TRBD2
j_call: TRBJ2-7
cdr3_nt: TGTGCCAGTAGTCCTAGCGGGAGTGTCTACGAGCAGTACTTC
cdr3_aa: CASSPSGSVYEQYF

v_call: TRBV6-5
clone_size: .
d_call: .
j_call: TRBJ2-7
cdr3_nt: TGTGCCAGCAGCCCCGGTGTTTCTTCCTACGAGCAGTACTTC
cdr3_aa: CASSPGVSSYEQYF

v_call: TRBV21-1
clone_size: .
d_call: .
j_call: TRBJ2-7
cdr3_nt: TGTGCCAGCAGCAAGGGGGGACAGGGGCTTGAGTACTTC
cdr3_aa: CASSKGGQGLEYF

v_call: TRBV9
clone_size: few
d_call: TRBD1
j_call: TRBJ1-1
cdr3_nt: TGTGCCAGCAGCGTGCTGGGACAGGGCACTGAAGCTTTCTTT
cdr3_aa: CASSVLGQGTEAFF

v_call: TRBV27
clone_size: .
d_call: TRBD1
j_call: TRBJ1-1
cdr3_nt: TGTGCCAGCAGCCGTCGGGTTAACAGGGGGCTGAACACTGAAGCTTTCTTT
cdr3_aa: CASSRRVNRGLNTEAFF

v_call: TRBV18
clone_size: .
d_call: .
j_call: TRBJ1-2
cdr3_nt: TGTGCCAGCTCACCCCCTTGGGGGGGGGCTCTCTATGGCTACACCTTC
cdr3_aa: CASSPPWGGALYGYTF

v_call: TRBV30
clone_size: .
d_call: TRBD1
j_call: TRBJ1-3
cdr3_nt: TGTGCCTGGAGTGGGATGGGACAGGGCGGAAACACCATATATTTT
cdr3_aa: CAWSGMGQGGNTIYF

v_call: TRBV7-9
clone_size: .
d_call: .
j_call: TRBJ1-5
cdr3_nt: TGTGCCAGCAGCTTAGCGGGGGGGGGCAGCCATCAGCCCCAGCATTTT
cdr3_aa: CASSLAGGGSHQPQHF

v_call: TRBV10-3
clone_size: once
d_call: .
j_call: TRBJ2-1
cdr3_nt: TGTGCCATCAGACGTGCTGGGAGCTCCTACAATGAGCAGTTCTTC
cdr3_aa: CAIRRAGSSYNEQFF

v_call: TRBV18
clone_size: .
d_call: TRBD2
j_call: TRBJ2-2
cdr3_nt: TGTGCCAGCTCACCCGGACTAGCGGGAGCTACTGGGGAGCTGTTTTTT
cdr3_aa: CASSPGLAGATGELFF

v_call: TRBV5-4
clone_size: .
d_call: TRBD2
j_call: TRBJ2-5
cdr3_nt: TGTGCCAGCAGCTTGGGTCCCGGGACTAGCGGGAGGGGGGGGGAGACCCAGTACTTC
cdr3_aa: CASSLGPGTSGRGGETQYF

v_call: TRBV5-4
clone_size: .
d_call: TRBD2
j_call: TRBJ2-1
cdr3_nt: TGTGCCAGCAGCCAACCTAGCGGAGGAGGGTACAATGAGCAGTTCTTC
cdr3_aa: CASSQPSGGGYNEQFF

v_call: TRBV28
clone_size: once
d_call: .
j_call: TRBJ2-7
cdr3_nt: TGTGCCAGCATTAGTCCCTACGAGCAGTACTTC
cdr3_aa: CASISPYEQYF

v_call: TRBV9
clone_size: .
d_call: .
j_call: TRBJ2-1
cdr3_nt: TGTGCCAGCAGCGCCCCGACTACGAGCTCCTACAATGAGCAGTTCTTC
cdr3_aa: CASSAPTTSSYNEQFF

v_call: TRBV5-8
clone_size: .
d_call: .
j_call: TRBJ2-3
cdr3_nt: TGTGCCACACGACACTATACGCAGTATTTT
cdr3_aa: CATRHYTQYF

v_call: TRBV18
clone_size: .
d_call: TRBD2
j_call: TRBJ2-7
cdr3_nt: TGTGCCAGCTCACCGGGGACTAGCGGGAGGCGCGAGCAGTACTTC
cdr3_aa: CASSPGTSGRREQYF

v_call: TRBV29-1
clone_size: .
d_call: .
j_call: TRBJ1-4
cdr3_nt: TGCAGCGTTGAAGGTGGGGGGGCAACTAATGAAAAACTGTTTTTT
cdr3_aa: CSVEGGGATNEKLFF